This T cell receptor (beta chain) was observed in a study of immune heterogeneity within non-small cell lung tumors. Study-level information: Tumors were classified as 4 squamous cell carcinomas, roughly 10 non-squamous carcinomas and 1 not otherwise specified.

Template material comprised bulk tumor genomic DNA at 500 to 650 ng per sample. Widely spaced biopsies, several per primary tumor, were obtained at surgery. The study enrolled patients with untreated, newly diagnosed non-small cell lung cancer who underwent curative surgery. Overall study results and limits: The repertoire of each individual patient held high-frequency T-cell receptor beta clonotypes that were largely distinct from those of other patients. There were identical dominant CDR3 beta clonotypes recurring across tumor sites within a patient, together with site-unique high-frequency clones.

By its share, this clonotype is medium-sized. Its antigen is currently unknown. TCR beta CDR3 was amplified by multiplex PCR using 32 V and 13 J primers. TCRdb ran MiXCR on the multiplex PCR reads and lists one entry per CDR3 protein. The sample contains over 5,500 distinct CDR3 sequences, 22% of which appear only once. The CDR3 length is 14 residues. Trimming pared 0 bases from V and 7 bases from J, leaving 13 bases between. Germline loops: CDR1 SEHNR, CDR2 FQNEAQ (reference sequence). The rearrangement uses TRBV7-9 and TRBJ2-7; D is undetermined. This TCR derives from a man aged 55 to 69 with non-small cell lung cancer. Sequencing input: lung tumor tissue. CDR3: CASSLATGLGEQYF. DNA for the CDR3: TGTGCCAGCAGCTTAGCTACCGGGTTGGGGGAGCAGTACTTC.